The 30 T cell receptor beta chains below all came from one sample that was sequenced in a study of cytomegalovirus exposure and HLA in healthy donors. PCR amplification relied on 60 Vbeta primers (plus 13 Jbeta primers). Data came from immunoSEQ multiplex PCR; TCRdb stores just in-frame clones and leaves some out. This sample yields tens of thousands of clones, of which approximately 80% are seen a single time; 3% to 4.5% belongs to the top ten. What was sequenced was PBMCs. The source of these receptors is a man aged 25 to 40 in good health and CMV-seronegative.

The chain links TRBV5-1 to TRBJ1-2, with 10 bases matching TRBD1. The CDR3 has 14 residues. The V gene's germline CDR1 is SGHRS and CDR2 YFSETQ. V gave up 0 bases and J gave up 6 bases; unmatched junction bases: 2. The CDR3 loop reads CASSLGDRGHGYTF. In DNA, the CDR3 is TGCGCCAGCAGCTTGGGGGACAGGGGCCATGGCTACACCTTC.

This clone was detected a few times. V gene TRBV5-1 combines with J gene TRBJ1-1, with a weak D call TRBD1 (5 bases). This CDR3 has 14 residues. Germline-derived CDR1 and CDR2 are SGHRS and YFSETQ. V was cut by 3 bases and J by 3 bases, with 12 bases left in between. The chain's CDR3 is CASSSVGVDTEAFF. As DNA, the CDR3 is TGCGCCAGCAGCTCGGTAGGGGTGGACACTGAAGCTTTCTTT.

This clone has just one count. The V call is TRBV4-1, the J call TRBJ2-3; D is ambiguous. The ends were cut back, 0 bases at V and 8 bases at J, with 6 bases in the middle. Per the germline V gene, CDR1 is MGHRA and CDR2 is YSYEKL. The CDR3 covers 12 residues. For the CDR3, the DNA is TGCGCCAGCAGCCAAGAAGAGCGTACGCAGTATTTT. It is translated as CASSQEERTQYF.

CDR3 coding DNA: TGCGCCAGCAGCTTGGCTTCAGGACAGCGGTCCCAAGAGACCCAGTACTTC. It encodes CASSLASGQRSQETQYF. This sequence joins TRBV5-1 and TRBJ2-5, with D perhaps matching TRBD1 (6 bases). The CDR3 spans 17 residues. Looked up from germline, CDR1 is SGHRS and CDR2 is YFSETQ. V was clipped by 0 bases and J by 1 base, with 16 bases between them.

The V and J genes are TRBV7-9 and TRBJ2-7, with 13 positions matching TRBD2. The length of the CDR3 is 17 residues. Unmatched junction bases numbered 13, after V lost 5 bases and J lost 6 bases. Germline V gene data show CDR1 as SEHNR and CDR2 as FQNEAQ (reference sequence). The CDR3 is CASSPPRRTSGSTEQYF. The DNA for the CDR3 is TGTGCCAGCAGCCCTCCAAGGCGGACTAGCGGGAGTACCGAGCAGTACTTC.

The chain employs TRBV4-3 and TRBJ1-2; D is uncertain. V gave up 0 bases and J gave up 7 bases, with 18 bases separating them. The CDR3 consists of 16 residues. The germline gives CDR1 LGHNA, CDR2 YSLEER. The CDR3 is CASSQDHRAQRGGYTF. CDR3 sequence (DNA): TGCGCCAGCAGCCAAGATCACCGGGCTCAGCGGGGTGGCTACACCTTC.

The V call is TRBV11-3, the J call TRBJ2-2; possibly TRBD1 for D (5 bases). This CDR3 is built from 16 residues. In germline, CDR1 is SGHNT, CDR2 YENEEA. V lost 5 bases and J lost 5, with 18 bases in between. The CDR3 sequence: CASSPRRGRSTGELFF. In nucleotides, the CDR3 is TGTGCCAGCAGCCCGCGTAGGGGAAGGTCGACCGGGGAGCTGTTTTTT.

Here the CDR3 reads CASSLGPGVSQPQHF. CDR3 coding DNA: TGTGCCAGCAGCCTGGGGCCGGGCGTTAGCCAGCCCCAGCATTTT. The J gene is TRBJ1-5, the V gene TRBV2; D is possibly TRBD1 (5 bases). From germline, CDR1 is SNHLY and CDR2 FYNNEI. V was trimmed by 6 bases and J by 7 bases, leaving 19 bases between them. This CDR3 region has 15 residues. The entire variable domain, with the rest obtained from reference TRBV2 and TRBJ1-5, is as follows: EPEVTQTPSHQVTQMGQEVILRCVPISNHLYFYWYRQILGQKVEFLVSFYNNEISEKSEIFDDQFSVERPDGSNFTLKIRSTKLEDSAMYFCASSLGPGVSQPQHFGDGTRLSIL.

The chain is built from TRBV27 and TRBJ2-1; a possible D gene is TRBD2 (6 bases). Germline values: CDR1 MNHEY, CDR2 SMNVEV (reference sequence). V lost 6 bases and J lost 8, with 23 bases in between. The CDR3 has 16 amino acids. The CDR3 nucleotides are TGTGCCAGCAGACCATCCGGGACTCGACCATCGCATGAGCAGTTCTTC. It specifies CASRPSGTRPSHEQFF.

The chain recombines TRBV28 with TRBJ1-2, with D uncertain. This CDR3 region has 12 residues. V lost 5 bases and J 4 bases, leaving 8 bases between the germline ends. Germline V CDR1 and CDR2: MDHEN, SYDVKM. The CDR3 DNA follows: TGTGCCAGCAGTCGACTTTTCTATGGCTACACCTTC. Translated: CASSRLFYGYTF.

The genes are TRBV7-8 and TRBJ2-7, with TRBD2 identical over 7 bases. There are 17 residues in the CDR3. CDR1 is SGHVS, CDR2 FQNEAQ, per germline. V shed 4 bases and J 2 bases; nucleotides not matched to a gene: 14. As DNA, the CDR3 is TGTGCCAGCAGCTCCATTCTAGCGTTGGGGGGGACCTACGAGCAGTACTTC. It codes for CASSSILALGGTYEQYF.

The CDR3: CASSFLTGGEHNEQFF. CDR3 nucleotide sequence: TGTGCCAGCAGTTTCCTCACAGGGGGCGAACACAATGAGCAGTTCTTC. The chain recombines TRBV6-5 with TRBJ2-1; 9 positions agree with TRBD1. V was pared by 4 bases and J by 5 bases, with 9 bases of the junction left unmatched. Germline CDR1 reads MNHEY; CDR2 reads SVGAGI. The CDR3 runs 16 residues.

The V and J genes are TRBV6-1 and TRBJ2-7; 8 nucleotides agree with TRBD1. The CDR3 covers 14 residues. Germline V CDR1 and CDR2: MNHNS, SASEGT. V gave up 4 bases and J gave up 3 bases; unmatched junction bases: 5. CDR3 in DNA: TGTGCCAGCAGTGTCAGGGACAGGTTCTACGAGCAGTACTTC. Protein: CASSVRDRFYEQYF.

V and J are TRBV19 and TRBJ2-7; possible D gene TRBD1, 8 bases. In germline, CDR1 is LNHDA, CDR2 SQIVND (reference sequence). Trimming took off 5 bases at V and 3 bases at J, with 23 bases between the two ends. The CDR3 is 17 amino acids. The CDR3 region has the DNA TGTGCCAGTAGTCGAAAATACGGGGGGACAGGCAACTACGAGCAGTACTTC. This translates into CASSRKYGGTGNYEQYF.

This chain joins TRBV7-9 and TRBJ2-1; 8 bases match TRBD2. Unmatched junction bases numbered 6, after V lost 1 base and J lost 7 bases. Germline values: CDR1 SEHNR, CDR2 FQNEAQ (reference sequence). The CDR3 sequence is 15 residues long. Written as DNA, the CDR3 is TGTGCCAGCAGCTTAGTCCCGGGACTAGTTAATGAGCAGTTCTTC. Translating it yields CASSLVPGLVNEQFF.

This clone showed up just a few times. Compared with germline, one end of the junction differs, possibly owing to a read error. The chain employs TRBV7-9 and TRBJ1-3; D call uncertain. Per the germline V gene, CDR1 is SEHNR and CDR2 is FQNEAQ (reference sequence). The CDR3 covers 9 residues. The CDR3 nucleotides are TGTTCCAGCAGCCATCCCATATATTTT. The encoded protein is CSSSHPIYF.

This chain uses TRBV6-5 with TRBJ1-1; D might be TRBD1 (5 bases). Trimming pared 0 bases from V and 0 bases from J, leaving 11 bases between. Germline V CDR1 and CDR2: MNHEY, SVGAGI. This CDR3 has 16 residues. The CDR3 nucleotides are TGTGCCAGCAGTTACTCGACCCCACAGGTGAACACTGAAGCTTTCTTT. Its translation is CASSYSTPQVNTEAFF.

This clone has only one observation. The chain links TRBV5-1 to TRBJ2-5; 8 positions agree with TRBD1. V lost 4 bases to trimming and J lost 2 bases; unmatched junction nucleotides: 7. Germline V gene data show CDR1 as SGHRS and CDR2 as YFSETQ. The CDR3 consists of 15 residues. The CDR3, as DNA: TGCGCCAGCAGCAGAAATGGACAGGGTCAAGAGACCCAGTACTTC. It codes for CASSRNGQGQETQYF.

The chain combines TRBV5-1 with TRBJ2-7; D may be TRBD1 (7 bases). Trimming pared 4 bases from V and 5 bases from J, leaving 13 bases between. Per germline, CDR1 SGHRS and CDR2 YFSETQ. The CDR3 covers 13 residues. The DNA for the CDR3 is TGCGCCAGCAGCCTGACAGGGACTCACGAGCAGTACTTC. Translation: CASSLTGTHEQYF. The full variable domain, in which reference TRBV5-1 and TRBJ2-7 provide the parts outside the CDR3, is KAGVTQTPRYLIKTRGQQVTLSCSPISGHRSVSWYQQTPGQGLQFLFEYFSETQRNKGNFPGRFSGRQFSNSRSEMNVSTLELGDSALYLCASSLTGTHEQYFGPGTRLTVT.

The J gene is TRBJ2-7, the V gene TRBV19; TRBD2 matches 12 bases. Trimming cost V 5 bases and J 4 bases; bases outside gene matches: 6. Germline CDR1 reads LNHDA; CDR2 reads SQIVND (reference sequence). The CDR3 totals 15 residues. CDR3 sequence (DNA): TGTGCCAGTAGTTCGATGACTAGCGGGGGTTACGAGCAGTACTTC. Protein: CASSSMTSGGYEQYF.

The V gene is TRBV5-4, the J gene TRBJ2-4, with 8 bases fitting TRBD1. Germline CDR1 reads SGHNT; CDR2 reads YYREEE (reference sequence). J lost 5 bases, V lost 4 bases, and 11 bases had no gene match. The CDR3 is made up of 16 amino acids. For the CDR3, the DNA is TGTGCCAGCAGCAAGCAGGGGGCGGGACAGCAAAACATTCAGTACTTC. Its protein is CASSKQGAGQQNIQYF.

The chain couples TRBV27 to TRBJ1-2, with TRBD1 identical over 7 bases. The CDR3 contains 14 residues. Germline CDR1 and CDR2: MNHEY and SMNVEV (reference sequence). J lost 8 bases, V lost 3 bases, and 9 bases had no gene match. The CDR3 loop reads CASSFFQGVGGYTF. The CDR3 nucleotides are TGTGCCAGCAGTTTCTTCCAGGGGGTAGGGGGCTACACCTTC.

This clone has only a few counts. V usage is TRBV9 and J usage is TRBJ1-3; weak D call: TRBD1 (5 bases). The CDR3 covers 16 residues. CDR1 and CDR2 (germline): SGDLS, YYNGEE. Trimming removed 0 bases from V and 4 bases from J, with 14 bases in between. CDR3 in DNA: TGTGCCAGCAGCGTAGGCAGGGCCCCGAAGGGAAACACCATATATTTT. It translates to CASSVGRAPKGNTIYF. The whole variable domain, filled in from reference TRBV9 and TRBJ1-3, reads DSGVTQTPKHLITATGQRVTLRCSPRSGDLSVYWYQQSLDQGLQFLIQYYNGEERAKGNILERFSAQQFPDLHSELNLSSLELGDSALYFCASSVGRAPKGNTIYFGEGSWLTVV.

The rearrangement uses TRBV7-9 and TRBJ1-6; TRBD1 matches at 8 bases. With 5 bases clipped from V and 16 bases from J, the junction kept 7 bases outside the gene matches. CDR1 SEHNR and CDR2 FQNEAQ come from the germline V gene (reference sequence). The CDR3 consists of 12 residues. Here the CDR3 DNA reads TGTGCCAGCAGCCTAGACAGGGGTCAACTCCACTTT. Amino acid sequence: CASSLDRGQLHF.

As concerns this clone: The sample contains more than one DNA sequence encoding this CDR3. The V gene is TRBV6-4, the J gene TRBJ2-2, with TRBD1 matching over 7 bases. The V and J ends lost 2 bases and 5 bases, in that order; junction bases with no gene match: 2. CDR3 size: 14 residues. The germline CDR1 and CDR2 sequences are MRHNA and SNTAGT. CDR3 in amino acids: CASSDDRETGELFF. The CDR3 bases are TGTGCCAGCAGTGACGACAGGGAAACCGGGGAGCTGTTTTTT.

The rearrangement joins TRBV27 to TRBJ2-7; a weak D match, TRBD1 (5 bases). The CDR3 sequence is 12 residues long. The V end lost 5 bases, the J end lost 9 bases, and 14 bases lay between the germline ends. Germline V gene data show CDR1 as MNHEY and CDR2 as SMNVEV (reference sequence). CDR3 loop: CASSAQGTVQYF. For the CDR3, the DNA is TGTGCCAGCAGTGCCCAGGGAACGGTGCAGTACTTC.

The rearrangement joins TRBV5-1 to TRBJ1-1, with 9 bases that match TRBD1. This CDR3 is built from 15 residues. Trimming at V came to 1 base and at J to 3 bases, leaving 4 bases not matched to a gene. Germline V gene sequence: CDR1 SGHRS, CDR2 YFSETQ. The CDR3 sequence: CASSLWDRDDTEAFF. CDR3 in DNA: TGCGCCAGCAGCTTGTGGGACAGGGACGACACTGAAGCTTTCTTT.

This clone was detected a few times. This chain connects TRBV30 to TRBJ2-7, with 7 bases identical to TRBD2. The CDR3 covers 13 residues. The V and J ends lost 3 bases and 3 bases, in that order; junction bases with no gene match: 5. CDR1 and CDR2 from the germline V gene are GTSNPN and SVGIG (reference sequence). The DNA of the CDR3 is TGTGCCTGGAGATTCGGGGGGAGCTACGAGCAGTACTTC. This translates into CAWRFGGSYEQYF.

The CDR3 DNA sequence: TGTGCCAGCAGCCAAGAGCGGGGGACAGGCTTCACAGATACGCAGTATTTT. This translates into CASSQERGTGFTDTQYF. The chain uses TRBV14 and TRBJ2-3; TRBD1 might be the D (8 bases). CDR1 and CDR2 (germline): SGHDN, FVKESK. The CDR3 sequence is 17 residues long. Trimming took off 0 bases at V and 2 bases at J, with 15 bases between the two ends.

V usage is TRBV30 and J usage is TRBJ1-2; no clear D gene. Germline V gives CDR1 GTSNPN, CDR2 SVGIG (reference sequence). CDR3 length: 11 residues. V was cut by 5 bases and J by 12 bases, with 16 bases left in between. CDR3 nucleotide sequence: TGTGCCTGGGGAGGTGGTAGGTGGCACACCTTC. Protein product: CAWGGGRWHTF.